This is a list of T cell receptor beta chains from one sample in a study of blood T cell repertoires in COVID-19. Method: immunoSEQ multiplex PCR; TCRdb's copy keeps in-frame clones and lacks some. The data show 90,000 to 150,000 clones, approximately 83% seen once. Sequenced input: peripheral blood. The receptors originated from a man older than 75 with acute or convalescent COVID-19. The conserved cysteine and the conserved F or W are not part of the CDR3 here. Each record gives: J gene, V gene, CDR3 protein.

j_call: TRBJ2-3; v_call: TRBV2; cdr3_aa: ASSERTSGFTDTQY
j_call: TRBJ2-5; v_call: TRBV2; cdr3_aa: ASNENPLPEETQY
j_call: TRBJ1-2; v_call: TRBV5-1; cdr3_aa: ASSLLTGVAYGYT
j_call: TRBJ1-2; v_call: TRBV25-1; cdr3_aa: ASSDRVTRGYT
j_call: TRBJ2-7; v_call: TRBV7-3; cdr3_aa: ASSLSPASAHYEQY
j_call: TRBJ2-2; v_call: TRBV19; cdr3_aa: ASVGLAGVTGELF
j_call: TRBJ1-4; v_call: TRBV28; cdr3_aa: ASSQTGVSEKLF
j_call: TRBJ2-7; v_call: TRBV5-4; cdr3_aa: ASSFDRTYEQY
j_call: TRBJ2-7; v_call: TRBV5-4; cdr3_aa: ASSRRLAGRKTYEQY
j_call: TRBJ1-5; v_call: TRBV7-2; cdr3_aa: ASSPRTGGNQPQH
j_call: TRBJ1-2; v_call: TRBV6-5; cdr3_aa: ATVRETYGYT
j_call: TRBJ1-3; v_call: TRBV18; cdr3_aa: ASSPPTGPSGNTIY
j_call: TRBJ1-2; v_call: TRBV11-1; cdr3_aa: ASSLGGRVDYGYT
j_call: TRBJ2-1; v_call: TRBV6-4; cdr3_aa: ASRPSSGEGEQF
j_call: TRBJ1-4; v_call: TRBV6-1; cdr3_aa: ASSAGSGRGLTNEKLF
j_call: TRBJ1-1; v_call: TRBV3-1/TRBV3-2; cdr3_aa: ASSQATGTGSTEAF
j_call: TRBJ2-7; v_call: TRBV28; cdr3_aa: ASRLGQRAEQY
j_call: TRBJ1-2; v_call: TRBV7-8; cdr3_aa: ASSPGTAHSGYT
j_call: TRBJ1-6; v_call: TRBV6-5; cdr3_aa: ASRGTGGSPLH
j_call: TRBJ2-7; v_call: TRBV5-4; cdr3_aa: ASRSGTGSSYEQY
j_call: TRBJ2-1; v_call: TRBV25-1; cdr3_aa: ASSESRGYNEQF
j_call: TRBJ1-2; v_call: TRBV19; cdr3_aa: ASSFTGGSYGYT
j_call: TRBJ2-7; v_call: TRBV5-1; cdr3_aa: ASSHQGITYEQY
j_call: TRBJ1-2; v_call: TRBV7-8; cdr3_aa: ASSLVGGSYGYT
j_call: TRBJ2-5; v_call: TRBV28; cdr3_aa: ASSLVQGAPPSQKETQY
j_call: TRBJ2-3; v_call: TRBV7-2; cdr3_aa: ASSPPGREATDTQY
j_call: TRBJ1-1; v_call: TRBV6-6; cdr3_aa: ASSTLTGGSTEAF
j_call: TRBJ2-7; v_call: TRBV20-1; cdr3_aa: SASIDSAGSYEQY
j_call: TRBJ2-3; v_call: TRBV27; cdr3_aa: ASRLGWESDTQY
j_call: TRBJ2-2; v_call: TRBV5-4; cdr3_aa: ASSSLGGAPNTGELF
j_call: TRBJ1-2; v_call: TRBV7-2; cdr3_aa: ASSPRQGNGYT
j_call: TRBJ2-2; v_call: TRBV27; cdr3_aa: ASRPGGNTGELF
j_call: TRBJ1-4; v_call: TRBV29-1; cdr3_aa: SVAGVGEKLF
j_call: TRBJ1-6; v_call: TRBV14; cdr3_aa: ASSQAQGSSPLH
j_call: TRBJ1-6; v_call: TRBV18; cdr3_aa: ASSPWDRSGTDNSPLH
j_call: TRBJ2-3; v_call: TRBV19; cdr3_aa: ASSGTSGRKDTQY
j_call: TRBJ2-3; v_call: TRBV10-3; cdr3_aa: AISEQRGDTQY
j_call: TRBJ2-7; v_call: TRBV18; cdr3_aa: ASSPQGSDEQY
j_call: TRBJ1-2; v_call: TRBV20-1; cdr3_aa: SAIADREA
j_call: TRBJ2-1; v_call: TRBV5-1; cdr3_aa: ASSLALASGNNEQF
j_call: TRBJ1-1; v_call: TRBV6-2/TRBV6-3; cdr3_aa: ASSYQGRTEAF
j_call: TRBJ1-2; v_call: TRBV2; cdr3_aa: ASSPNTDSTEGYT
j_call: TRBJ1-2; v_call: TRBV29-1; cdr3_aa: SVEDTGGFT
j_call: TRBJ2-2; v_call: TRBV5-1; cdr3_aa: ASWKGQGAVAGELF
j_call: TRBJ2-1; v_call: TRBV24-1; cdr3_aa: AVSPGQGLDEQF
j_call: TRBJ1-2; v_call: TRBV27; cdr3_aa: ASSLQGGGYGYT
j_call: TRBJ2-7; v_call: TRBV18; cdr3_aa: ASSPSMGSSYEQY
j_call: TRBJ2-7; v_call: TRBV19; cdr3_aa: ASSRQGPYQSPENYEQY
j_call: TRBJ2-1; v_call: TRBV6-5; cdr3_aa: ASSQGRGEQF
j_call: TRBJ2-3; v_call: TRBV5-4; cdr3_aa: ASSSGGQGLGGDTQY